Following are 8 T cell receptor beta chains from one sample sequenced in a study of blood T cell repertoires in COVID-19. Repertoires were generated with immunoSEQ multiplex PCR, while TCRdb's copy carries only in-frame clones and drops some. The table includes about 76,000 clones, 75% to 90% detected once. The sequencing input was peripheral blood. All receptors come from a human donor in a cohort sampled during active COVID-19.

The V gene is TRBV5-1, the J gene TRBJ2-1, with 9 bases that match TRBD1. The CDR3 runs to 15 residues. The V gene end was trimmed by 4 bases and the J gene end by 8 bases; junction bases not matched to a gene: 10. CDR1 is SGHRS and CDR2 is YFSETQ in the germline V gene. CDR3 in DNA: TGCGCCAGCAGCGGAGGGACAGGGTGGGAGTATGAGCAGTTCTTC. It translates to CASSGGTGWEYEQFF.

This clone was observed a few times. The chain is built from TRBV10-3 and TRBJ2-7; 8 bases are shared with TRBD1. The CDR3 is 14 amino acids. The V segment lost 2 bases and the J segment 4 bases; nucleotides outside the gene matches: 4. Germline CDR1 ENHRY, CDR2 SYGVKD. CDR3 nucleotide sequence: TGTGCCATCAGTGAGGCCGGACAGGGTTACGAGCAGTACTTC. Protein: CAISEAGQGYEQYF.

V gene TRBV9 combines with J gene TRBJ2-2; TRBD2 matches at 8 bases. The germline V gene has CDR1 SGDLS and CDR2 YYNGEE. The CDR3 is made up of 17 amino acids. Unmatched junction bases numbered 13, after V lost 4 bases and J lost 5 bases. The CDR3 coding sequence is TGTGCCAGCAGCTTCCCCCCGGGAGGGGAGATTACCGGGGAGCTGTTTTTT. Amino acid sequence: CASSFPPGGEITGELFF.

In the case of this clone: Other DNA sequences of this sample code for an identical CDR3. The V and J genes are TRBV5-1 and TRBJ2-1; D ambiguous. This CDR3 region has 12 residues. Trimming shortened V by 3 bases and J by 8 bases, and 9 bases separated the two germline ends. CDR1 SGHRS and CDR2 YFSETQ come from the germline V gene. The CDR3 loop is CASSSGLDEQFF. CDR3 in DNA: TGCGCCAGCAGCTCCGGTCTGGATGAGCAGTTCTTC.

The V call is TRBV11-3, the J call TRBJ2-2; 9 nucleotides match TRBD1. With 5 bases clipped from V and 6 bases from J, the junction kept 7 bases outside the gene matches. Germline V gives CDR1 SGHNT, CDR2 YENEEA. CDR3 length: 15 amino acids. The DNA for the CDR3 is TGTGCCAGCAGCCTCCGGGACAGGGTATCCGGGGAGCTGTTTTTT. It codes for CASSLRDRVSGELFF.

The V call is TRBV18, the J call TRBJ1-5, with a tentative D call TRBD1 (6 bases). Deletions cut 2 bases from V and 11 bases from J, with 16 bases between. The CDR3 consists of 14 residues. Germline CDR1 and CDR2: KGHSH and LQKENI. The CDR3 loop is CASSPSQQGEAQHF. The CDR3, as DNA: TGTGCCAGCTCACCAAGTCAACAGGGTGAGGCCCAGCATTTT.

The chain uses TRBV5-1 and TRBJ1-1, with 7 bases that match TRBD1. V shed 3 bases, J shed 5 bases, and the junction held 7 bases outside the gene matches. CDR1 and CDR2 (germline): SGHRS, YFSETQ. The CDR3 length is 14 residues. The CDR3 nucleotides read TGCGCCAGCAGCTATCAGGGACAGAGGACTGAAGCTTTCTTT. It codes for CASSYQGQRTEAFF. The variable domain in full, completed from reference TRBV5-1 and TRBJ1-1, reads KAGVTQTPRYLIKTRGQQVTLSCSPISGHRSVSWYQQTPGQGLQFLFEYFSETQRNKGNFPGRFSGRQFSNSRSEMNVSTLELGDSALYLCASSYQGQRTEAFFGQGTRLTVV.

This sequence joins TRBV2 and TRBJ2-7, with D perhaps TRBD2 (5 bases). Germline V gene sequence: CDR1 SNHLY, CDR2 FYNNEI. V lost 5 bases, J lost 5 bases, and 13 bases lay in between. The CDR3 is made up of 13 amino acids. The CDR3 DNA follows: TGTGCCAGCAGTCAAAAACGGGGAAACGAGCAGTACTTC. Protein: CASSQKRGNEQYF.